These T cell receptor beta chains were read from a single sample in a study of blood T cell repertoires in COVID-19. Sequenced by immunoSEQ multiplex PCR; TCRdb stores in-frame clones only, minus some. The table lists about 200,000 clones, approximately 80% of them singletons, with 9.5% to 15% in the top ten. The sequenced sample consisted of peripheral blood. The source is a human donor in a cohort sampled during active COVID-19. Each CDR3 is given without its conserved first and last residue. The order of the fields is J gene, V gene, clone size, CDR3 protein. Only some rows state a clone size, as once, few, many or a class for expanded clones.

TRBJ2-7	TRBV28	many	ATAGGLSSYEQY
TRBJ1-1	TRBV25-1	few	ASNTALNTEAF
TRBJ1-2	TRBV11-2	NA	ASSLAGGGYGYT
TRBJ1-4	TRBV21-1	NA	ASSRLSDREGEKLF
TRBJ1-6	TRBV5-1	few	ASSSTGAYNSPLH
TRBJ1-5	TRBV18	once	ASSPQEGAQH
TRBJ2-2	TRBV13	NA	ASSPQREINTGELF
TRBJ1-1	TRBV27	NA	ASSLLGTGGTEAF
TRBJ1-4	TRBV3-1/TRBV3-2	few	ASSRDREDEKLF
TRBJ1-2	TRBV20-1	NA	SASQGKVYGYT
TRBJ1-1	TRBV15	NA	ATDRGLDTEAF
TRBJ2-3	TRBV28	NA	ASSPAGDTQY
TRBJ1-5	TRBV28	NA	ASSFQLRIGTDLNQPQH
TRBJ1-5	TRBV7-9	NA	ASSFSGTGGFVSNQPQH
TRBJ1-2	TRBV12-3/TRBV12-4	NA	ASSPRTGVGYT
TRBJ1-1	TRBV19	NA	ASSPAGAQWLNTEAF
TRBJ1-2	TRBV6-2/TRBV6-3	NA	ASSTRGTGSFGYT
TRBJ1-5	TRBV7-3	NA	ASSLNFRSPRRGGNQPQH
TRBJ2-3	TRBV10-3	NA	AISEALAELTDTQY
TRBJ2-5	TRBV19	NA	ASSITAGNQETQY
TRBJ2-7	TRBV2	NA	ASRDGTGKYEQY
TRBJ1-2	TRBV7-9	few	ASTSLGGQGYGYT